This TCR beta chain stems from a study of OX40 agonist ivuxolimab in advanced cancers. The CDR3 spans 17 residues. CDR1 and CDR2 from the germline V gene are LNHDA and SQIVND (reference sequence). With 4 bases removed from V and 0 bases from J, the gap between germline ends came to 16 bases. Sequencing was performed with immunoSEQ multiplex PCR; in TCRdb, only in-frame clones are kept and a portion is missing. In the table there are some 57,000 clones, 70% to 90% of which are singletons. The chain links TRBV19 to TRBJ2-1, with D possibly matching TRBD2 (6 bases). The sequence came from an adult with an advanced solid tumor such as melanoma, head and neck, liver or kidney cancer. The sample in question was CD4+ or CD8+ T cells sorted from blood, obtained in a trial of the OX40 agonist ivuxolimab. The CDR3 here is CASSRLATESSYNEQFF. The CDR3 nucleotides are TGTGCCAGTAGTAGGCTAGCGACTGAAAGCTCCTACAATGAGCAGTTCTTC.